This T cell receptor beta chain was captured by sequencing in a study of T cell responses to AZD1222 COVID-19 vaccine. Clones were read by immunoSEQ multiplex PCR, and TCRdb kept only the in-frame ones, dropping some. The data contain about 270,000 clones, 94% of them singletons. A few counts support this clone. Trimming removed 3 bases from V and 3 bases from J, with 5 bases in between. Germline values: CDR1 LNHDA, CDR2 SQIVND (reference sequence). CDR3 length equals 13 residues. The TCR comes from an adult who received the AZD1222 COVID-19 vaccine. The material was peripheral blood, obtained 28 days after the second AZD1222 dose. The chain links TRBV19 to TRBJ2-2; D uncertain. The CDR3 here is CASSMGYTGELFF. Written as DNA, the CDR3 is TGTGCCAGTAGTATGGGGTACACCGGGGAGCTGTTTTTT.